Listed here are 13 T cell receptor beta chains from one sample, sequenced in a study of T cell changes during pregnancy in multiple sclerosis. The method was immunoSEQ multiplex PCR; TCRdb's version includes in-frame clones alone and lacks a portion of them. The table shows about 97,000 clones, with 90% occurring only once. Here the sequenced sample was peripheral blood, taken in the second trimester of pregnancy. The receptors shown here come from a female donor in good health, enrolled as a control in a pregnancy study.

In this sample, this clone turned up a few times. The gene calls are TRBV18 and TRBJ1-2, with D hard to call. The V gene lost 5 bases and the J gene lost 9 bases, with 16 bases spanning the gap. The CDR3 spans 13 residues. Germline CDR1 KGHSH, CDR2 LQKENI. The CDR3 sequence is CASSGGSGRSYTF. CDR3 in DNA: TGTGCCAGCTCAGGAGGCTCTGGCCGTAGCTACACCTTC.

V is TRBV6-5 and J is TRBJ1-1; 8 bases are a match to TRBD1. The ends lost 4 bases at V and 5 bases at J; junction bases unmatched: 3. CDR1 is MNHEY, CDR2 SVGAGI, per germline. The CDR3 totals 13 residues. Here the CDR3 DNA reads TGTGCCAGCAGTTTAAGGACAGGGACTGAAGCTTTCTTT. Amino acids: CASSLRTGTEAFF.

The CDR3 reads CSVADGQGDSPLHF. The CDR3 DNA reads TGCAGCGTGGCCGACGGACAGGGGGATTCACCCCTCCACTTT. The chain couples TRBV29-1 to TRBJ1-6, with 10 positions matching TRBD1. Germline values: CDR1 SQVTM, CDR2 ANQGSEA. There are 14 residues in the CDR3. V trimming: 6 bases; J trimming: 8 bases; junction bases outside the gene matches: 7.

The chain has TRBV28 and TRBJ1-1; a possible D gene is TRBD1 (6 bases). V lost 4 bases and J lost 0, with 9 bases in between. The CDR3 runs to 14 residues. Per the germline V gene, CDR1 is MDHEN and CDR2 is SYDVKM. In nucleotides, the CDR3 is TGTGCCAGCAGTTCCGACAGGCTGAACACTGAAGCTTTCTTT. It specifies CASSSDRLNTEAFF.

This chain connects TRBV5-8 to TRBJ2-1; 8 nucleotides line up with TRBD2. CDR3 length equals 14 residues. Germline loops: CDR1 SGHTS, CDR2 YDEGEE. Trimming took 6 bases from V and 6 from J; bases not matched to a gene: 8. In DNA, the CDR3 is TGTGCCAGCACTAACGGGAGGGCCGGCAATGAGCAGTTCTTC. It is translated as CASTNGRAGNEQFF.

The chain uses TRBV7-8 and TRBJ1-1; D perhaps matches TRBD1 (5 bases). Germline V lookup: CDR1 SGHVS, CDR2 FQNEAQ. With 1 base removed from V and 5 bases from J, the gap between germline ends came to 8 bases. The CDR3 extends over 13 amino acids. The CDR3 DNA is TGTGCCAGCAGCTTAGGGGAGGGGACTGAAGCTTTCTTT. This translates into CASSLGEGTEAFF.

The gene calls are TRBV5-1 and TRBJ2-1, with 10 bases fitting TRBD2. CDR1 is SGHRS, CDR2 YFSETQ, per germline. V was pared by 4 bases and J by 4 bases, with 8 bases of the junction left unmatched. This CDR3 is 16 amino acids long. The CDR3, as DNA: TGCGCCAGCAGCGCGAGTTCTAGCGGGGGATACAATGAGCAGTTCTTC. Its translation is CASSASSSGGYNEQFF.

This sequence joins TRBV28 and TRBJ1-6, with D possibly TRBD1 on 5 matching bases. Trimming took off 6 bases at V and 10 bases at J, with 16 bases between the two ends. This CDR3 is 14 amino acids long. The germline V gene encodes CDR1 MDHEN and CDR2 SYDVKM. The CDR3 DNA follows: TGTGCCAGCAGCCCTTCGGGGGTAGGATCACCCCTCCACTTT. Translating it yields CASSPSGVGSPLHF.

This chain uses TRBV7-2 with TRBJ2-2; 9 positions agree with TRBD2. CDR1 and CDR2 (germline): SGHTA, FQGNSA. Unmatched junction bases numbered 4, after V lost 1 base and J lost 7 bases. The CDR3 extends over 15 amino acids. CDR3 in amino acids: CASSLGTSAGGELFF. The CDR3, as DNA: TGTGCCAGCAGCTTAGGGACTAGCGCTGGCGGGGAGCTGTTTTTT.

The rearrangement joins TRBV7-2 to TRBJ1-1; 9 nucleotides agree with TRBD1. The CDR3 length is 14 residues. In germline, CDR1 is SGHTA, CDR2 FQGNSA. Trimming at V came to 5 bases and at J to 4 bases, leaving 5 bases not matched to a gene. The CDR3 is CASSADRGGTEAFF. In DNA, the CDR3 is TGTGCCAGCAGCGCCGACAGGGGGGGCACTGAAGCTTTCTTT.

The genes are TRBV19 and TRBJ2-1; 9 positions agree with TRBD1. Germline V gene data show CDR1 as LNHDA and CDR2 as SQIVND (reference sequence). The CDR3 spans 15 residues. Trimming took 6 bases from V and 4 from J; bases not matched to a gene: 7. CDR3 loop: CASSSRQGGYNEQFF. Here the CDR3 DNA reads TGTGCCAGTAGCTCTAGACAGGGGGGGTACAATGAGCAGTTCTTC.

The CDR3 reads CASSLRTVADTQYF. Written as DNA, the CDR3 is TGTGCCAGCAGTTTGAGGACAGTTGCAGATACGCAGTATTTT. The chain employs TRBV27 and TRBJ2-3; possible D gene TRBD1, 6 bases. Germline loops: CDR1 MNHEY, CDR2 SMNVEV (reference sequence). With 3 bases removed from V and 4 bases from J, the gap between germline ends came to 11 bases. This CDR3 has 14 residues.

V gene TRBV6-1 combines with J gene TRBJ2-5; 10 bases agree with TRBD1. CDR3 length equals 15 residues. V lost 5 bases and J lost 4; bases outside the gene matches: 7. Germline values: CDR1 MNHNS, CDR2 SASEGT. Written as DNA, the CDR3 is TGTGCCAGCAGTTTGATTAGGACAGGGGGAGAGACCCAGTACTTC. Amino acid sequence: CASSLIRTGGETQYF.